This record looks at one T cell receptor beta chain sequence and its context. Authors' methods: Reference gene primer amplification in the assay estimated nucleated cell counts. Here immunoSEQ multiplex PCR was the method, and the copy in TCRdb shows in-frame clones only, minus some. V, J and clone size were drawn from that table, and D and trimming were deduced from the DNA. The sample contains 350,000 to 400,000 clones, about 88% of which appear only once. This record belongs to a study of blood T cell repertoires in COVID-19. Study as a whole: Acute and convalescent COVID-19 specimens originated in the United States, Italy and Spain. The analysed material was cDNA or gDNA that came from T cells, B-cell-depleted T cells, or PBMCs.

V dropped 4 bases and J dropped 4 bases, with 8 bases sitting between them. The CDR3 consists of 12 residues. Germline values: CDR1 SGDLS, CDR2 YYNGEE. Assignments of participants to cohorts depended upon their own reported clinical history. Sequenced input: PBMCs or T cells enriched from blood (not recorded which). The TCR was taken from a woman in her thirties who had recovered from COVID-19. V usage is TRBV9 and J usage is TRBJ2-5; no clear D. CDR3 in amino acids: CASSKATETQYF. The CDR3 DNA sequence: TGTGCCAGCAGCAAAGCCACAGAGACCCAGTACTTC.